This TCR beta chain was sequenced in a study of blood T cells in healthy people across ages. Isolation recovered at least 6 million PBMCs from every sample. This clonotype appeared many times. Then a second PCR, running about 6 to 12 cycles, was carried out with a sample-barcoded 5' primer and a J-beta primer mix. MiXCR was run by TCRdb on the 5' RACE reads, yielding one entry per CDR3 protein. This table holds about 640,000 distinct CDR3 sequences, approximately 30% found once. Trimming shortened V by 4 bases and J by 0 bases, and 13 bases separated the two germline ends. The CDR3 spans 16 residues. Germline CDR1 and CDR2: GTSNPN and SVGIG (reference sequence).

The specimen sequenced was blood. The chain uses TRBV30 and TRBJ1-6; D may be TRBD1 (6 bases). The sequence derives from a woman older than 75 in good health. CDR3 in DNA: TGTGCCTGGACCCGAGGGGGGCTCTCCTATAATTCACCCCTCCACTTT. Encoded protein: CAWTRGGLSYNSPLHF.